This T cell receptor (beta chain) stems from a study of regulatory T cells in long-lasting Graves disease. As for the study in general: Antithyroid drug intake by newly diagnosed Graves' patients had lasted under 3 months. Overall study findings and caveats: Persistent disease showed a preference for TRBV28, TRBJ1-2 and TRBJ2-5.

Time point indicated: newly diagnosed GD, antithyroid drugs for less than 3 months. PBMC-extracted RNA yielded the TCR library. At least ten counts were recorded for this clonotype. Its antigen is undetermined. Building the TCR beta libraries relied on iRepertoire HTBI primers, and CDR3 regions underwent Arm-PCR. TCRdb ran MiXCR on the multiplex PCR reads and lists one entry per CDR3 protein. The sample has over 500,000 distinct CDR3 sequences; 15% to 20% are singletons. CDR1 is MDHEN, CDR2 SYDVKM, per germline. Trimming cost V 5 bases and J 7 bases; bases outside gene matches: 4. This CDR3 spans 12 amino acids. These same data were also listed under a study on T cells in Graves' hyperthyroidism and ophthalmopathy.

The sequence was obtained from a young man with Graves disease. The chain combines TRBV28 with TRBJ1-1; 7 nucleotides agree with TRBD1. The sample was peripheral blood mononuclear cells (PBMCs), taken at new diagnosis, from a patient treated with antithyroid drugs. CDR3 sequence (DNA): TGTGCCAGCAGTCGACAGGGATATGAAGCTTTCTTT. Translating it yields CASSRQGYEAFF.